Listed below are T cell receptor beta chains from one sample, sequenced in a study of identical twins. TCRdb reprocessed the 5' RACE reads via MiXCR and lists one record per CDR3 protein. The sample records approximately 700,000 distinct CDR3 sequences, roughly 6% being singletons. Material: naive T cells sorted from blood. Every receptor here comes from a man aged 18 to 30 in good health. Each CDR3 is given with its conserved first and last residue. D genes are given only for firm matches. Clone size is given for some rows only: seen once, a few or many times, or a class if the clone is expanded.

v_gene: TRBV7-2; j_gene: TRBJ2-1; d_gene: -; abundance: -; CDR3aa: CASSLKSGWHDEQFF; CDR3nt: TGTGCCAGCAGCTTGAAGTCAGGGTGGCATGATGAGCAGTTCTTC
v_gene: TRBV12-5; j_gene: TRBJ2-3; d_gene: -; abundance: -; CDR3aa: CASGLVLGLSQDYTDTQYF; CDR3nt: TGTGCTAGTGGTTTGGTATTGGGACTCTCTCAAGACTACACAGATACGCAGTATTTT
v_gene: TRBV24-1; j_gene: TRBJ2-3; d_gene: TRBD2; abundance: -; CDR3aa: CATSTRTSGLPDTQYF; CDR3nt: TGTGCCACCAGTACCCGGACTAGCGGGCTTCCCGATACGCAGTATTTT
v_gene: TRBV28; j_gene: TRBJ2-3; d_gene: TRBD2; abundance: few; CDR3aa: CASSLAGGPQYF; CDR3nt: TGTGCCAGCAGCCTAGCGGGAGGGCCGCAGTATTTT
v_gene: TRBV28; j_gene: TRBJ1-2; d_gene: -; abundance: many; CDR3aa: CASSLLAGGDGYTF; CDR3nt: TGTGCCAGCAGTTTATTAGCGGGGGGGGATGGCTACACCTTC
v_gene: TRBV5-5; j_gene: TRBJ2-7; d_gene: -; abundance: few; CDR3aa: CASSLYEATYEQYF; CDR3nt: TGTGCCAGCAGCTTGTACGAGGCCACCTACGAGCAGTACTTC
v_gene: TRBV5-4; j_gene: TRBJ2-7; d_gene: TRBD1; abundance: few; CDR3aa: CASSLRDRPSGEQYF; CDR3nt: TGTGCCAGCAGCCTGCGGGACAGGCCGTCGGGCGAGCAGTACTTC
v_gene: TRBV12-3/TRBV12-4; j_gene: TRBJ2-7; d_gene: -; abundance: few; CDR3aa: CASSPLGHLSYEQYF; CDR3nt: TGTGCCAGCAGTCCCCTTGGACACCTCTCCTACGAGCAGTACTTC
v_gene: TRBV24-1; j_gene: TRBJ2-1; d_gene: -; abundance: many; CDR3aa: CATSDRTGSVRNEQFF; CDR3nt: TGTGCCACCAGTGACCGCACAGGGTCCGTGAGGAATGAGCAGTTCTTC
v_gene: TRBV7-2; j_gene: TRBJ2-1; d_gene: -; abundance: -; CDR3aa: CASSLAYSGQNEQCF; CDR3nt: TGTGCCAGCAGCTTAGCGTACTCAGGGCAGAATGAGCAGTGCTTC
v_gene: TRBV4-3; j_gene: TRBJ2-2; d_gene: TRBD2; abundance: many; CDR3aa: CASSQDRAGAGGTGELFF; CDR3nt: TGCGCCAGCAGCCAAGATCGGGCTGGGGCGGGAGGCACCGGGGAGCTGTTTTTT
v_gene: TRBV6-1; j_gene: TRBJ1-1; d_gene: -; abundance: many; CDR3aa: CASSAGPRTEAFF; CDR3nt: TGTGCCAGCAGTGCCGGGCCGCGCACTGAAGCTTTCTTT
v_gene: TRBV4-1; j_gene: TRBJ1-4; d_gene: -; abundance: many; CDR3aa: CASSQWSATNEKLFF; CDR3nt: TGCGCCAGCAGCCAATGGTCAGCAACTAATGAAAAACTGTTTTTT
v_gene: TRBV12-3/TRBV12-4; j_gene: TRBJ2-1; d_gene: -; abundance: many; CDR3aa: CASSFLRLELADEQFF; CDR3nt: TGTGCCAGCAGTTTTTTGCGGTTGGAACTAGCAGATGAGCAGTTCTTC
v_gene: TRBV7-8; j_gene: TRBJ2-3; d_gene: -; abundance: -; CDR3aa: CASSGPRTPRSTDTQYF; CDR3nt: TGTGCCAGCAGCGGGCCCAGGACCCCGCGGAGCACAGATACGCAGTATTTT
v_gene: TRBV10-3; j_gene: TRBJ1-4; d_gene: -; abundance: -; CDR3aa: CAISGSGNEKLFF; CDR3nt: TGTGCCATCAGTGGGTCGGGGAATGAAAAACTGTTTTTT
v_gene: TRBV20-1; j_gene: TRBJ2-3; d_gene: -; abundance: -; CDR3aa: CSATLAPKADTQYF; CDR3nt: TGCAGTGCTACACTAGCTCCGAAGGCAGATACGCAGTATTTT
v_gene: TRBV20-1; j_gene: TRBJ1-2; d_gene: -; abundance: many; CDR3aa: CSADPGLNNYGYTF; CDR3nt: TGCAGTGCTGATCCCGGACTCAATAACTATGGCTACACCTTC
v_gene: TRBV7-3; j_gene: TRBJ2-7; d_gene: TRBD2; abundance: -; CDR3aa: CASSLTAGPYEQYF; CDR3nt: TGTGCCAGCAGCTTAACAGCGGGGCCCTACGAGCAGTACTTC
v_gene: TRBV6-5; j_gene: TRBJ2-7; d_gene: TRBD1; abundance: -; CDR3aa: CASSYPGQGGYEQYF; CDR3nt: TGTGCCAGCAGTTACCCGGGACAGGGAGGCTACGAGCAGTACTTC
v_gene: TRBV5-6; j_gene: TRBJ1-6; d_gene: TRBD1; abundance: many; CDR3aa: CASSLGTGDSPLHF; CDR3nt: TGTGCCAGCAGCTTAGGGACAGGGGATTCACCCCTCCACTTT
v_gene: TRBV19; j_gene: TRBJ2-2; d_gene: -; abundance: -; CDR3aa: CASSIAVAENTGELFF; CDR3nt: TGTGCCAGTAGTATTGCGGTAGCGGAGAACACCGGGGAGCTGTTTTTT
v_gene: TRBV20-1; j_gene: TRBJ1-5; d_gene: -; abundance: many; CDR3aa: CSASQGLNQPQHF; CDR3nt: TGCAGTGCTAGTCAGGGCCTCAATCAGCCCCAGCATTTT
v_gene: TRBV14; j_gene: TRBJ1-1; d_gene: -; abundance: -; CDR3aa: CASSQVPATEAFF; CDR3nt: TGTGCCAGCAGCCAAGTGCCGGCCACTGAAGCTTTCTTT
v_gene: TRBV6-1; j_gene: TRBJ1-5; d_gene: -; abundance: few; CDR3aa: CASSVGSRDQPQHF; CDR3nt: TGTGCCAGCAGTGTCGGGTCCAGGGATCAGCCCCAGCATTTT
v_gene: TRBV28; j_gene: TRBJ2-7; d_gene: TRBD2; abundance: many; CDR3aa: CASSLTSGASYEQYF; CDR3nt: TGTGCCAGCAGCCTTACTAGCGGAGCCTCCTACGAGCAGTACTTC
v_gene: TRBV7-8; j_gene: TRBJ2-3; d_gene: TRBD2; abundance: -; CDR3aa: CASRMTSGGTDTQYF; CDR3nt: TGTGCCAGCAGAATGACTAGCGGGGGTACAGATACGCAGTATTTT
v_gene: TRBV30; j_gene: TRBJ2-6; d_gene: -; abundance: many; CDR3aa: CAWSPSGANVLTF; CDR3nt: TGTGCCTGGAGCCCCTCTGGGGCCAACGTCCTGACTTTC
v_gene: TRBV10-3; j_gene: TRBJ1-5; d_gene: -; abundance: many; CDR3aa: CAISVSGQGDQPQHF; CDR3nt: TGTGCCATCAGTGTTTCAGGCCAGGGTGATCAGCCCCAGCATTTT
v_gene: TRBV12-3/TRBV12-4; j_gene: TRBJ2-1; d_gene: -; abundance: many; CDR3aa: CASGPDYNEQFF; CDR3nt: TGTGCCAGCGGCCCTGACTACAATGAGCAGTTCTTC
v_gene: TRBV12-3/TRBV12-4; j_gene: TRBJ1-1; d_gene: -; abundance: many; CDR3aa: CASTPGGGAAAFF; CDR3nt: TGTGCCAGCACCCCCGGGGGAGGAGCGGCAGCTTTCTTT
v_gene: TRBV14; j_gene: TRBJ2-7; d_gene: TRBD1; abundance: -; CDR3aa: CASSPRDRFREQYF; CDR3nt: TGTGCCAGCAGCCCCCGGGACAGGTTCCGCGAGCAGTACTTC
v_gene: TRBV7-8; j_gene: TRBJ1-5; d_gene: TRBD1; abundance: few; CDR3aa: CASWPGQINQPQHF; CDR3nt: TGTGCCAGCTGGCCGGGACAGATAAATCAGCCCCAGCATTTT
v_gene: TRBV12-3/TRBV12-4; j_gene: TRBJ2-7; d_gene: TRBD1; abundance: many; CDR3aa: CASRKTGQGREQYF; CDR3nt: TGTGCCAGCAGAAAGACGGGACAGGGGAGGGAGCAGTACTTC
v_gene: TRBV7-9; j_gene: TRBJ2-5; d_gene: -; abundance: many; CDR3aa: CATTGSRMGQETQYF; CDR3nt: TGTGCCACAACAGGGTCGAGAATGGGACAAGAGACCCAGTACTTC
v_gene: TRBV4-3; j_gene: TRBJ2-3; d_gene: -; abundance: -; CDR3aa: CASSTNTLGDTQYF; CDR3nt: TGCGCCAGCAGCACAAATACCCTAGGGGATACGCAGTATTTT
v_gene: TRBV30; j_gene: TRBJ2-7; d_gene: TRBD2; abundance: -; CDR3aa: CAWGGGEQYF; CDR3nt: TGTGCCTGGGGGGGGGGCGAGCAGTACTTC
v_gene: TRBV29-1; j_gene: TRBJ2-1; d_gene: -; abundance: few; CDR3aa: CSAEGSAGPLSSYNEQFF; CDR3nt: TGCAGCGCCGAAGGGAGTGCGGGCCCTCTTAGCTCCTACAATGAGCAGTTCTTC
v_gene: TRBV28; j_gene: TRBJ2-7; d_gene: -; abundance: -; CDR3aa: CASSLLRSSYEQYF; CDR3nt: TGTGCCAGCAGTTTGTTGCGGAGCTCCTACGAGCAGTACTTC
v_gene: TRBV29-1; j_gene: TRBJ2-5; d_gene: TRBD1; abundance: few; CDR3aa: CSVGDRGTQYF; CDR3nt: TGCAGCGTAGGGGACAGGGGGACCCAGTACTTC
v_gene: TRBV12-3/TRBV12-4; j_gene: TRBJ2-1; d_gene: TRBD2; abundance: few; CDR3aa: CASNDGTTLNEQFF; CDR3nt: TGTGCCAGCAATGACGGGACTACCCTAAATGAGCAGTTCTTC
v_gene: TRBV7-9; j_gene: TRBJ2-7; d_gene: TRBD1; abundance: many; CDR3aa: CASSSSTGTPYEQYF; CDR3nt: TGTGCCAGCAGCTCATCGACAGGGACCCCCTACGAGCAGTACTTC
v_gene: TRBV10-3; j_gene: TRBJ2-7; d_gene: TRBD1; abundance: few; CDR3aa: CAISEQGYEQYF; CDR3nt: TGTGCCATCAGCGAACAGGGGTACGAGCAGTACTTC
v_gene: TRBV12-3/TRBV12-4; j_gene: TRBJ2-7; d_gene: -; abundance: many; CDR3aa: CASRSQGSEQYF; CDR3nt: TGTGCCAGCAGATCACAGGGTTCCGAGCAGTACTTC
v_gene: TRBV3-1; j_gene: TRBJ2-5; d_gene: -; abundance: few; CDR3aa: CASSQDFQETQYF; CDR3nt: TGTGCCAGCAGCCAAGACTTCCAAGAGACCCAGTACTTC
v_gene: TRBV10-3; j_gene: TRBJ2-7; d_gene: TRBD2; abundance: few; CDR3aa: CAISEEGGRVSYEQYF; CDR3nt: TGTGCCATCAGTGAGGAAGGCGGGAGGGTTTCCTACGAGCAGTACTTC
v_gene: TRBV12-3/TRBV12-4; j_gene: TRBJ2-3; d_gene: TRBD1; abundance: many; CDR3aa: CASSPWTGRPDTQYF; CDR3nt: TGTGCCAGCAGTCCCTGGACAGGGCGACCAGATACGCAGTATTTT
v_gene: TRBV3-1; j_gene: TRBJ2-1; d_gene: TRBD2; abundance: few; CDR3aa: CASSQDLVAGGYNEQFF; CDR3nt: TGTGCCAGCAGCCAAGATCTTGTAGCGGGAGGTTACAATGAGCAGTTCTTC